This T cell receptor beta chain was sequenced for a study of PD-L1 blockade in urothelial cancer. This CDR3 comprises 15 residues. Germline CDR1 is LNHNV and CDR2 is YYDKDF (reference sequence). With 3 bases removed from V and 7 bases from J, the gap between germline ends came to 18 bases. TCRdb keeps only in-frame clones here, not all; method: immunoSEQ multiplex PCR. The profile covers fewer than 65,000 clones, with about 80% appearing a single time and approximately 2.9% taken by the ten largest. As for time point: pretreatment peripheral blood. The TCR sequence derives from a man between 70 and 80 years old with urothelial cancer. The sample was PBMCs, taken around atezolizumab (anti-PD-L1) treatment. The J gene is TRBJ1-1, the V gene TRBV15, with D possibly TRBD1 on 5 matching bases. The CDR3 DNA reads as TGTGCCACCAGCAGTGGGGGTTCGGGAGGAATTGAAGCTTTCTTT. It encodes CATSSGGSGGIEAFF.